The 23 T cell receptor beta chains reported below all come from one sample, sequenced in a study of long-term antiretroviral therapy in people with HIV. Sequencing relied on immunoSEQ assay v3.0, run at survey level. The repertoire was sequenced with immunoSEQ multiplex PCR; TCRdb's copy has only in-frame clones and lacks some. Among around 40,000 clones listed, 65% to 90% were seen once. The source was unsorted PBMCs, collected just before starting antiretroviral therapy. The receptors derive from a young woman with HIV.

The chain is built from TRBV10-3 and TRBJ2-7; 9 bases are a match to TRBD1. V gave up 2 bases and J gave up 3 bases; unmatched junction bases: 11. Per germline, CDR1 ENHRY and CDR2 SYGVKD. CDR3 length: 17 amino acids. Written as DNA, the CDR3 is TGTGCCATCAGTGAGCCCGCCGGACAGGGGATTATCTACGAGCAGTACTTC. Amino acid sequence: CAISEPAGQGIIYEQYF.

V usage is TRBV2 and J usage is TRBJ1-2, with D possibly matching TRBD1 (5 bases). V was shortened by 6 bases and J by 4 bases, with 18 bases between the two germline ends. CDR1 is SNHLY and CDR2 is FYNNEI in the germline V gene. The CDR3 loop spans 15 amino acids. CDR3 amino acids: CASRSISGASYGYTF. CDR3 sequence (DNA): TGTGCCAGCAGATCCATCAGCGGGGCTAGCTATGGCTACACCTTC. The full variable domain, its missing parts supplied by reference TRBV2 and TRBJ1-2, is EPEVTQTPSHQVTQMGQEVILRCVPISNHLYFYWYRQILGQKVEFLVSFYNNEISEKSEIFDDQFSVERPDGSNFTLKIRSTKLEDSAMYFCASRSISGASYGYTFGSGTRLTVV.

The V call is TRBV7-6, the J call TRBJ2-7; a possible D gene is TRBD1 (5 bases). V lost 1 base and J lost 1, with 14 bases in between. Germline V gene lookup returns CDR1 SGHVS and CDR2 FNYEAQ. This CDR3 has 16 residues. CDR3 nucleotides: TGTGCCAGCAGCTTAGTTATAGGGGCCGGTTCCTACGAGCAGTACTTC. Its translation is CASSLVIGAGSYEQYF.

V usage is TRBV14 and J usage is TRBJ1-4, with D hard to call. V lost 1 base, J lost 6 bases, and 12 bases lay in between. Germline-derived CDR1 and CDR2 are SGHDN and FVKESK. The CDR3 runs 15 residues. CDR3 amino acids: CASSQGGPGYEKLFF. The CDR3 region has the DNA TGTGCCAGCAGCCAAGGCGGGCCGGGGTATGAAAAACTGTTTTTT.

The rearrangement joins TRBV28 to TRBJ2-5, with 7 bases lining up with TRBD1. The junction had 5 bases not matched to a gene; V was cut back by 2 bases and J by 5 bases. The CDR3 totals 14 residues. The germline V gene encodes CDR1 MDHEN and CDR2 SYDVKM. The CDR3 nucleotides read TGTGCCAGCAGTTTAGACAGGGTACCGGAGACCCAGTACTTC. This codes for CASSLDRVPETQYF.

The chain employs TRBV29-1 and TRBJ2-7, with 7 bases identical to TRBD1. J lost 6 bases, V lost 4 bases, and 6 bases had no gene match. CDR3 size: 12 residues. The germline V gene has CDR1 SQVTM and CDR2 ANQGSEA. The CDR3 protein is CSVATGFPEQYF. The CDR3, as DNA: TGCAGCGTTGCGACAGGGTTTCCCGAGCAGTACTTC.

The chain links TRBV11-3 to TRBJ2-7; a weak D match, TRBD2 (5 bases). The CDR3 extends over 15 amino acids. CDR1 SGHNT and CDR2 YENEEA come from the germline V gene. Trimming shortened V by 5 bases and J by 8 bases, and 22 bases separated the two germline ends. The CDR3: CASSPTAQDGVQQYF. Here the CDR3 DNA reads TGTGCCAGCAGCCCCACAGCCCAGGACGGGGTGCAGCAGTACTTC.

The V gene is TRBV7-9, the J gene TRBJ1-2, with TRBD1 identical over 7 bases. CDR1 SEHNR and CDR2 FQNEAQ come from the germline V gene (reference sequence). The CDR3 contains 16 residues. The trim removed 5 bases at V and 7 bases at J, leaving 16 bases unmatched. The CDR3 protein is CASSLPIEGAVGGYTF. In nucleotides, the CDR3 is TGTGCCAGCAGCCTCCCCATTGAGGGGGCGGTCGGTGGCTACACCTTC.

In nucleotides, the CDR3 is TGCGCCAGCAGTCAGAAATGGTCACTCTCTGGAAACACCATATATTTT. This encodes CASSQKWSLSGNTIYF. The rearrangement uses TRBV23-1 and TRBJ1-3, with D unresolved. TRBV23-1 is an ORF for which the function is uncertain. V lost 3 bases and J lost 0, with 12 bases in between. This CDR3 is built from 16 residues.

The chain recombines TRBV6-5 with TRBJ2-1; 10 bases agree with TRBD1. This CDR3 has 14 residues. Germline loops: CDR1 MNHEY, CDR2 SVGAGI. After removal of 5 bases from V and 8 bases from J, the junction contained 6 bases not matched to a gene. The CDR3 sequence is CASSPGQGKYEQFF. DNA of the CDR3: TGTGCCAGCAGTCCGGGACAGGGGAAGTATGAGCAGTTCTTC.

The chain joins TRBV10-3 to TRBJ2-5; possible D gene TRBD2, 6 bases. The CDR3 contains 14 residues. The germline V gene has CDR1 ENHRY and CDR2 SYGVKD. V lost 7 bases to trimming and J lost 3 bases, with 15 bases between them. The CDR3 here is CAIKSASAEETQYF. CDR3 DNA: TGTGCCATCAAGAGTGCTAGCGCTGAAGAGACCCAGTACTTC.

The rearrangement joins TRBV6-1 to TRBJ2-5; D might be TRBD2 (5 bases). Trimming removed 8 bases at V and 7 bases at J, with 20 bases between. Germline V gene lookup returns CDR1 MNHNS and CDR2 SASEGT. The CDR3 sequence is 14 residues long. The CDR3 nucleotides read TGTGCCAGCCTTAGGAGGCTGATTCTAGGGACCCAGTACTTC. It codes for CASLRRLILGTQYF.

CDR3 amino acids: CASDGRGLLGSYEQYF. The CDR3 DNA follows: TGTGCCAGCGACGGCAGGGGGCTTTTGGGAAGCTACGAGCAGTACTTC. This chain uses TRBV18 with TRBJ2-7; TRBD1 matches at 8 bases. After removal of 8 bases from V and 3 bases from J, the junction contained 15 bases not matched to a gene. Per germline, CDR1 KGHSH and CDR2 LQKENI. The CDR3 is 16 amino acids.

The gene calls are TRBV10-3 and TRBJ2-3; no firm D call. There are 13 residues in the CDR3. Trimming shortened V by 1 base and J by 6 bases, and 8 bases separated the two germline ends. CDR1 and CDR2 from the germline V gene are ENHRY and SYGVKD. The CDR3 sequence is CAISEYASDTQYF. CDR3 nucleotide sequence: TGTGCCATCAGTGAGTACGCGTCTGATACGCAGTATTTT.

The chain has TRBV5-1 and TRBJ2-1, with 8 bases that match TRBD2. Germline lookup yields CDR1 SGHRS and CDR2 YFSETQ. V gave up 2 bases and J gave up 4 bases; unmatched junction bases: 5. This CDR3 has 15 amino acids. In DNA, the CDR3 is TGCGCCAGCAGCTTTAACAGCGGGAGTTACAATGAGCAGTTCTTC. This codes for CASSFNSGSYNEQFF.

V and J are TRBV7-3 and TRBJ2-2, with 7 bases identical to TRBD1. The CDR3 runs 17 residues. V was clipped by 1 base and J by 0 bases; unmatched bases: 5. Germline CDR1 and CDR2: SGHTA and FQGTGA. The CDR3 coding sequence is TGTGCCAGCAGCTTAAATTCGGGACAGACGAACACCGGGGAGCTGTTTTTT. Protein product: CASSLNSGQTNTGELFF.

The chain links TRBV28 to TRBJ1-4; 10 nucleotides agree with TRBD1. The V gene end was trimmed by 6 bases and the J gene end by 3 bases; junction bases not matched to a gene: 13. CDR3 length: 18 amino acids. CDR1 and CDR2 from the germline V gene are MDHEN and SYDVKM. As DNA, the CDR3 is TGTGCCAGCAGCTTGTGGGGGACAGGGGCGGCAGCTAATGAAAAACTGTTTTTT. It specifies CASSLWGTGAAANEKLFF.

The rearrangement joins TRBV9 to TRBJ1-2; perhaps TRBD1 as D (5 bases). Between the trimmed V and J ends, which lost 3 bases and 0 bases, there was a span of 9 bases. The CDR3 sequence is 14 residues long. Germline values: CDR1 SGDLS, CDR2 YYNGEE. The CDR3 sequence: CASSGGRPNYGYTF. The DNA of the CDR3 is TGTGCCAGCAGCGGGGGCCGACCTAACTATGGCTACACCTTC.

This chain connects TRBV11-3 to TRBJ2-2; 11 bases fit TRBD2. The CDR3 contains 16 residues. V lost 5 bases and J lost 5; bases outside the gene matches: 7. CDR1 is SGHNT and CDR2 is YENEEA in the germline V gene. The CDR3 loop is CASSPRTSGLTGELFF. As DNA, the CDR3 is TGTGCCAGCAGCCCCCGGACTAGCGGGTTAACCGGGGAGCTGTTTTTT. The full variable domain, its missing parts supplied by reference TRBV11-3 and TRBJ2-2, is EAGVVQSPRYKIIEKKQPVAFWCNPISGHNTLYWYLQNLGQGPELLIRYENEEAVDDSQLPKDRFSAERLKGVDSTLKIQPAELGDSAVYLCASSPRTSGLTGELFFGEGSRLTVL.

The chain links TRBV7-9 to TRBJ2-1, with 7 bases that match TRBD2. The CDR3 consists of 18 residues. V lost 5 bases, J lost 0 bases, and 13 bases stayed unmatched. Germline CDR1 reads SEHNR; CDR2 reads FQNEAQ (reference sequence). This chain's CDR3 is CASSPRFVGGSSYNEQFF. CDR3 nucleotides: TGTGCCAGCAGCCCGAGATTTGTGGGAGGGAGCTCCTACAATGAGCAGTTCTTC.

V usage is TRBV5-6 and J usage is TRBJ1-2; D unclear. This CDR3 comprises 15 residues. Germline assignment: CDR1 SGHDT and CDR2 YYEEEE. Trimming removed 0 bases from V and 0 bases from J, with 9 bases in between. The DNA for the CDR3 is TGTGCCAGCAGCTTGGGTTCGGCAGCTAACTATGGCTACACCTTC. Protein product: CASSLGSAANYGYTF.

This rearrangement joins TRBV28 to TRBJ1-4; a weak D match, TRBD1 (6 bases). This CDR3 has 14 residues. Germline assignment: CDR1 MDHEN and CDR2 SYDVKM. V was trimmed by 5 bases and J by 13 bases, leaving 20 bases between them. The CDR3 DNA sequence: TGTGCCAGCAGTCCCCCCGACAGGAACGGCCGACTGTTTTTT. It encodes CASSPPDRNGRLFF.

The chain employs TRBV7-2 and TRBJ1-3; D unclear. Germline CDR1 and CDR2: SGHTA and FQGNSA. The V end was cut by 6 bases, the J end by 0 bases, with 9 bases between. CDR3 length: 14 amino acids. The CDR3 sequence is CASRTGLSGNTIYF. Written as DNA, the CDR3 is TGTGCCAGCAGGACCGGGCTCTCTGGAAACACCATATATTTT.